The 9 T cell receptor beta chains below come from one sample, sequenced in a study of cytomegalovirus exposure and HLA in healthy donors. The repertoire was sequenced with immunoSEQ multiplex PCR; TCRdb's copy has only in-frame clones and lacks some. The repertoire holds fewer than 130,000 clones, with 70% to 90% as singletons. The material sequenced was PBMCs. These receptors were obtained from a woman younger than 45 in good health and CMV-seropositive.

The chain is built from TRBV10-2 and TRBJ2-5, with unresolved D. The CDR3 contains 12 residues. Germline CDR1 reads WSHSY; CDR2 reads SAAADI. V lost 4 bases, J lost 1 base, and 4 bases lay in between. The DNA for the CDR3 is TGCGCCAGCAGTGTCTCCCAAGAGACCCAGTACTTC. This gives the protein CASSVSQETQYF.

This clone has a single count. The gene calls are TRBV11-2 and TRBJ2-3; tentative D call: TRBD1 (6 bases). The CDR3 is made up of 13 amino acids. V lost 5 bases, J lost 2 bases, and 8 bases lay in between. Germline lookup yields CDR1 SGHAT and CDR2 FQNNGV. The CDR3 reads CASSRGNTDTQYF. The CDR3 DNA reads TGTGCCAGCAGCAGGGGGAACACAGATACGCAGTATTTT.

This CDR3 reads CASSEALEKIHSPLHF. The CDR3 DNA sequence: TGTGCCAGCAGTGAAGCGCTTGAGAAGATTCATTCACCCCTCCACTTT. This chain joins TRBV6-1 and TRBJ1-6; no firm D call. Germline-derived CDR1 and CDR2 are MNHNS and SASEGT. This CDR3 has 16 residues. V was trimmed by 0 bases and J by 8 bases, leaving 14 bases between them.

The chain couples TRBV6-5 to TRBJ1-5; 8 bases match TRBD1. V lost 7 bases, J lost 2 bases, and 4 bases stayed unmatched. Germline values: CDR1 MNHEY, CDR2 SVGAGI. This CDR3 comprises 14 residues. In nucleotides, the CDR3 is TGTGCCAGCAATCCAGGGGGCGGCAATCAGCCCCAGCATTTT. Protein product: CASNPGGGNQPQHF.

This clone has only one observation. The chain employs TRBV18 and TRBJ1-2; possible D gene TRBD1, 5 bases. The CDR3 sequence is 17 residues long. With 6 bases removed from V and 5 bases from J, the gap between germline ends came to 25 bases. Germline V gene data show CDR1 as KGHSH and CDR2 as LQKENI. This chain's CDR3 is CASSSSPTAGPQYGYTF. In nucleotides, the CDR3 is TGTGCCAGCTCCTCCTCTCCGACGGCGGGGCCGCAATATGGCTACACCTTC.

The J gene is TRBJ2-5, the V gene TRBV5-4; 11 nucleotides align to TRBD2. Germline trimming cut 4 bases from V and 5 bases from J; bases unmatched to any gene: 7. From germline, CDR1 is SGHNT and CDR2 YYREEE (reference sequence). This CDR3 spans 15 amino acids. The DNA of the CDR3 is TGTGCCAGCAGCCTTAGCGGGGGGGCCCGGGAGACCCAGTACTTC. It codes for CASSLSGGARETQYF.

The chain has TRBV27 and TRBJ2-7; tentative D call: TRBD2 (5 bases). V lost 5 bases and J 6 bases, leaving 11 bases between the germline ends. The CDR3 covers 12 residues. Per the germline V gene, CDR1 is MNHEY and CDR2 is SMNVEV (reference sequence). For the CDR3, the DNA is TGTGCCAGCAGTCCCCACGGGGTCGAGCAGTACTTC. It translates to CASSPHGVEQYF.

This clone has a single count. Other DNA sequences in the sample encode the same CDR3. V is TRBV9 and J is TRBJ2-3; D unresolved. Trimming pared 2 bases from V and 0 bases from J, leaving 7 bases between. This CDR3 region has 14 residues. CDR1 SGDLS and CDR2 YYNGEE come from the germline V gene. This CDR3 reads CASSVAASTDTQYF. The CDR3 DNA sequence: TGTGCCAGCAGCGTGGCGGCCAGCACAGATACGCAGTATTTT. Combining the CDR3 with reference TRBV9 and TRBJ2-3 gives the whole variable domain DSGVTQTPKHLITATGQRVTLRCSPRSGDLSVYWYQQSLDQGLQFLIQYYNGEERAKGNILERFSAQQFPDLHSELNLSSLELGDSALYFCASSVAASTDTQYFGPGTRLTVL.

This chain connects TRBV5-1 to TRBJ2-1, with 13 bases aligning to TRBD2. Germline CDR1 and CDR2: SGHRS and YFSETQ. The CDR3 has 17 residues. Germline trimming cut 2 bases from V and 5 bases from J; bases unmatched to any gene: 7. The CDR3 region is CASSFSGLAGYHNEQFF. The CDR3 bases are TGCGCCAGCAGCTTTTCGGGACTAGCGGGGTACCACAATGAGCAGTTCTTC. The full variable domain, with the rest looked up from reference TRBV5-1 and TRBJ2-1, is KAGVTQTPRYLIKTRGQQVTLSCSPISGHRSVSWYQQTPGQGLQFLFEYFSETQRNKGNFPGRFSGRQFSNSRSEMNVSTLELGDSALYLCASSFSGLAGYHNEQFFGPGTRLTVL.